This T cell receptor (beta chain) was recovered during a study of T-cell memory formation after mild COVID-19. Study-level information: Clusters of TCRs were largely donor specific.

Trimming stripped 6 bases from V and 6 bases from J, with 19 bases between. Germline V gene lookup returns CDR1 DFQATT and CDR2 SNEGSKA (reference sequence). The CDR3 is made up of 14 amino acids. As regards this clonotype: Its antigen is undetermined.

Findings and caveats of the study: The study detected some responding clones in pre-infection memory, suggesting cross-reactive memory joined. From day 15 to 85, contracting clones were balanced between CD4 and CD8, whereas later expanders leaned toward CD4+.

Each CDR3 protein gets one entry after TCRdb re-called the 5' RACE reads with MiXCR. The data contain roughly 40,000 distinct CDR3 sequences, 7.3% of them singletons. The sequencing input was PBMCs or a T cell subset sorted from them (not recorded which). The source of this sequence is a man aged 18-30 years who had mild COVID-19 (a few samples of this study predate the infection). Cell type and time point are not known. The chain links TRBV20-1 to TRBJ2-3; D possibly corresponds to TRBD2 (6 bases). CDR3: CSAGTWNKADTQYF. CDR3 coding DNA: TGCAGTGCCGGGACTTGGAATAAGGCCGATACGCAGTATTTT.